This T cell receptor (beta chain) was documented in a study of a mutant IDH1 vaccine in newly diagnosed glioma. Notes on this clone: Its target is unknown.

TCRdb's table, derived via immunoSEQ multiplex PCR, lists solely in-frame clones and lacks some. This table has under 45,000 clones, roughly 80% appearing once. Trimming shortened V by 6 bases and J by 2 bases, and 17 bases separated the two germline ends. Germline V gene data show CDR1 as LNHDA and CDR2 as SQIVND (reference sequence). The CDR3 has 16 residues. Time point in this sample: week 47, end of study. Mutant IDH1 20-mer peptide, at 300 ug, made up each vaccine dose, with topical imiquimod. The receptor was isolated from a man aged 18 to 30 with glioma. Some clones in this sample may be carry-over from other donors' samples. This sequence joins TRBV19 and TRBJ1-3; no definite D call. Sequencing was performed on PBMCs, taken from a glioma patient whose treatment included an IDH1 peptide vaccine. CDR3 sequence (DNA): TGTGCCAGTAGCCAATTCAAGTCCAGCGCTGGAAACACCATATATTTT. Protein product: CASSQFKSSAGNTIYF.